These 22 T cell receptor beta chains originate from one sample sequenced in a study of T cells in Graves' hyperthyroidism and ophthalmopathy. What was amplified from RNA transcripts were TCR beta CDR3 regions. HTBI primers were employed in a first-round RT-PCR of the TCR CDR3. TCRdb reprocessed the multiplex PCR reads via MiXCR and lists one record per CDR3 protein. This sample carries roughly 570,000 distinct CDR3 sequences, around 45% of them seen once, and the ten largest clones take about 8%. Sequencing was carried out using peripheral blood or thyroid tissue (not recorded which). These receptors all come from a woman between 18 and 29 years old with Graves' hyperthyroidism.

This clonotype was counted at least ten times. The chain carries TRBV7-2 and TRBJ2-5; no clear D gene. Trimming removed 0 bases at V and 5 bases at J, with 13 bases between. From germline, CDR1 is SGHTA and CDR2 FQGNSA. The CDR3 length is 15 residues. The CDR3 spells CASSLARKRTETQYF. The CDR3 DNA is TGTGCCAGCAGCTTAGCGCGAAAGAGGACGGAGACCCAGTACTTC. The whole variable domain, filled in from reference TRBV7-2 and TRBJ2-5, reads GAGVSQSPSNKVTEKGKDVELRCDPISGHTALYWYRQSLGQGLEFLIYFQGNSAPDKSGLPSDRFSAERTGGSVSTLTIQRTQQEDSAVYLCASSLARKRTETQYFGPGTRLLVL.

The chain uses TRBV7-6 and TRBJ2-1, with a possible D match to TRBD2 (6 bases). The ends were cut back, 5 bases at V and 8 bases at J, with 28 bases in the middle. The germline V gene has CDR1 SGHVS and CDR2 FNYEAQ. The CDR3 extends over 18 amino acids. The CDR3 is CASSQEASFRRGLDEQFF. The CDR3 coding sequence is TGTGCCAGCAGCCAAGAAGCGTCCTTCCGGCGGGGCCTAGATGAGCAGTTCTTC.

This clonotype was detected ten times or more. The chain has TRBV5-1 and TRBJ2-5; tentatively, D is TRBD1 or TRBD2 (5 bases each). The CDR3 covers 15 residues. CDR1 is SGHRS and CDR2 is YFSETQ in the germline V gene. V lost 0 bases and J lost 3, with 12 bases in between. The CDR3 coding sequence is TGCGCCAGCAGCTTGGGAACGGGACCAAAAGAGACCCAGTACTTC. It yields the protein CASSLGTGPKETQYF.

In the case of this clonotype: The CDR3 does not close with the conserved phenylalanine or tryptophan, likely indicating a read error. This rearrangement joins TRBV29-1 to TRBJ1-2, with D uncertain. Germline CDR1 is SQVTM and CDR2 is ANQGSEA. The CDR3 is 12 residues long. V lost 7 bases, J lost 6 bases, and 15 bases lay in between. The CDR3 DNA reads as TGCAGCGCCGGTAGTGATGGTCATGGCTACACCCTC. As protein: CSAGSDGHGYTL.

In this sample, this clonotype turned up many times. The V gene is TRBV4-3, the J gene TRBJ1-6; 10 bases line up with TRBD1. Losses at the gene ends were 8 bases for V and 8 bases for J; bases not matched to a gene: 6. CDR1 LGHNA and CDR2 YSLEER come from the germline V gene. The CDR3 spans 14 residues. In DNA, the CDR3 is TGCGCCAGCCGTGGACAGGGGGTTTATTCACCCCTCCACTTT. Translation: CASRGQGVYSPLHF.

V and J are TRBV7-2 and TRBJ2-2; D gene uncertain. CDR3 length: 13 residues. From germline, CDR1 is SGHTA and CDR2 FQGNSA. V lost 3 bases and J lost 6, with 8 bases in between. CDR3 DNA sequence: TGTGCCAGCAGCTTCGCTGGGCCCGGGGAGCTGTTTTTT. This encodes CASSFAGPGELFF. Complete variable domain (other parts from reference TRBV7-2 and TRBJ2-2): GAGVSQSPSNKVTEKGKDVELRCDPISGHTALYWYRQSLGQGLEFLIYFQGNSAPDKSGLPSDRFSAERTGGSVSTLTIQRTQQEDSAVYLCASSFAGPGELFFGEGSRLTVL.

The V gene is TRBV24-1, the J gene TRBJ2-3; 9 nucleotides align to TRBD1. Looked up from germline, CDR1 is KGHDR and CDR2 is SFDVKD. The CDR3 is 16 amino acids. Trimming cost V 3 bases and J 3 bases; bases outside gene matches: 6. The CDR3, as DNA: TGTGCCACCAGTGATACAATGGACAGGGGAACAGATACGCAGTATTTT. Its translation: CATSDTMDRGTDTQYF.

This clonotype was counted ten times or more. This chain connects TRBV7-2 to TRBJ1-2; D gene unclear. The V gene's germline CDR1 is SGHTA and CDR2 FQGNSA. CDR3 length equals 13 residues. V lost 5 bases, J lost 2 bases, and 9 bases lay in between. CDR3 residues: CASSAISNYGYTF. In nucleotides, the CDR3 is TGTGCCAGCAGCGCCATCTCAAACTATGGCTACACCTTC.

This clonotype has at least ten counts. The J gene is TRBJ1-1, the V gene TRBV20-1, with D perhaps TRBD1 (6 bases). V dropped 0 bases and J dropped 1 base, with 15 bases sitting between them. Germline loops: CDR1 DFQATT, CDR2 SNEGSKA (reference sequence). The CDR3 consists of 16 residues. The CDR3: CSARDLKAGANTEAFF. In DNA form, the CDR3 reads TGCAGTGCTAGAGATTTAAAGGCAGGGGCGAACACTGAAGCTTTCTTT.

Many counts were recorded for this clonotype. The gene calls are TRBV6-6 and TRBJ1-1; no firm D call. V dropped 8 bases and J dropped 4 bases, with 14 bases sitting between them. Germline V gene sequence: CDR1 MNHNY, CDR2 SVGAGI (reference sequence). The CDR3 is 13 residues long. The CDR3 spells CASREGLATEAFF. The DNA for the CDR3 is TGTGCCAGCCGAGAGGGTTTGGCCACTGAAGCTTTCTTT.

The V call is TRBV11-1, the J call TRBJ2-2, with D possibly being TRBD2 (6 bases). Germline lookup yields CDR1 SGHAT and CDR2 FQDESV (reference sequence). The CDR3 runs to 15 residues. Trimming pared 3 bases from V and 6 bases from J, leaving 14 bases between. CDR3 in DNA: TGTGCCAGCAGCTTCGTTACATGGGAGGCCGGGGAGCTGTTTTTT. Amino acids: CASSFVTWEAGELFF.

This chain uses TRBV7-9 with TRBJ1-5; 7 nucleotides line up with TRBD1. CDR3 length: 17 residues. Germline values: CDR1 SEHNR, CDR2 FQNEAQ (reference sequence). V was clipped by 0 bases and J by 7 bases; unmatched bases: 12. This CDR3 reads CASSLALVRGGSQPQHF. CDR3 DNA sequence: TGTGCCAGCAGCTTAGCGCTCGTGAGAGGGGGCAGCCAGCCCCAGCATTTT.

This clonotype came up many times. The chain employs TRBV27 and TRBJ1-1; D is uncertain. Looked up from germline, CDR1 is MNHEY and CDR2 is SMNVEV (reference sequence). The V and J ends lost 5 bases and 0 bases respectively, with 7 bases between them. This CDR3 spans 13 amino acids. The CDR3 coding sequence is TGTGCCAGCAGTGATCTCATGAACACTGAAGCTTTCTTT. Its translation is CASSDLMNTEAFF.

This clonotype has a count of ten or more. The rearrangement joins TRBV20-1 to TRBJ1-4, with D maybe TRBD1 (6 bases). This CDR3 region has 12 residues. The V and J ends lost 5 bases and 7 bases respectively, with 11 bases between them. Germline assignment: CDR1 DFQATT and CDR2 SNEGSKA (reference sequence). The DNA for the CDR3 is TGCAGTGCTTCACCCAGGGGTGAAAAACTGTTTTTT. Translation gives CSASPRGEKLFF.

The chain links TRBV13 to TRBJ2-7, with 9 bases that match TRBD1. Germline V gene sequence: CDR1 PRHDT, CDR2 FYEKMQ (reference sequence). This CDR3 region has 18 residues. Trimming removed 2 bases from V and 6 bases from J; junction bases left unmatched: 17. The CDR3 region is CASSLLIQGALIQAEQYF. CDR3 coding DNA: TGTGCCAGCAGCTTATTGATACAGGGGGCGCTTATCCAGGCCGAGCAGTACTTC.

The chain is built from TRBV10-3 and TRBJ2-1; the match to TRBD2 covers 9 bases. Germline V gene lookup returns CDR1 ENHRY and CDR2 SYGVKD. The length of the CDR3 is 14 residues. V lost 10 bases to trimming and J lost 9 bases; unmatched junction nucleotides: 13. This CDR3 reads CASSLGLALGEQFF. The CDR3 DNA sequence: TGTGCCAGCTCACTGGGACTAGCTTTAGGTGAGCAGTTCTTC.

This chain links TRBV7-9 with TRBJ1-4; the D gene is possibly TRBD1 (5 bases). Trimming left V 3 bases short and J 7 bases short, with 9 bases between. The V gene's germline CDR1 is SEHNR and CDR2 FQNEAQ (reference sequence). The CDR3 is 13 residues long. CDR3 region: CASSFWGSEKLFF. The CDR3 DNA sequence: TGTGCCAGCAGCTTCTGGGGCAGTGAAAAACTGTTTTTT.

This clonotype has at least ten counts. The gene calls are TRBV10-3 and TRBJ2-2; TRBD2 aligns across 11 bases. CDR3 length equals 15 residues. The germline V gene has CDR1 ENHRY and CDR2 SYGVKD. J lost 6 bases, V lost 6 bases, and 6 bases had no gene match. The CDR3 reads CAISVTSGIAGELFF. The CDR3 nucleotides are TGTGCCATCAGCGTGACTAGCGGGATAGCCGGGGAGCTGTTTTTT.

This chain connects TRBV24-1 to TRBJ1-4; tentative D call: TRBD1 (5 bases). This CDR3 is 17 amino acids long. Trimming cost V 4 bases and J 8 bases, with 22 bases left between them. Germline V gives CDR1 KGHDR, CDR2 SFDVKD. The CDR3 region has the DNA TGTGCCACCAGTGACCCCAAGACAGCCACATCAAGGGAAAAACTGTTTTTT. Residues: CATSDPKTATSREKLFF.

As concerns this clonotype: Relative to the germline gene, one junction end is altered; a read error may explain this. V and J are TRBV18 and TRBJ2-7, with 7 bases aligning to TRBD2. The CDR3 has 13 residues. Germline V lookup: CDR1 KGHSH, CDR2 LQKENI. This CDR3 is CASSPRGDYEQHF. The CDR3 DNA reads TGTGCCAGCTCACCGCGCGGGGACTACGAGCAGCACTTC.

This chain connects TRBV10-3 to TRBJ1-2, with 8 bases lining up with TRBD1. The CDR3 runs to 16 residues. V gave up 3 bases and J gave up 8 bases; unmatched junction bases: 14. Per germline, CDR1 ENHRY and CDR2 SYGVKD. The DNA of the CDR3 is TGTGCCATCAGTGATTCCGGGACAGGAGGGAAGGGCGGCTACACCTTC. It yields the protein CAISDSGTGGKGGYTF.

Points on this clonotype: A much larger clone differs from this one at a single base, so this may be a read error. V usage is TRBV6-2 or TRBV6-3 and J usage is TRBJ1-2; the match to TRBD1 covers 7 bases. CDR1 is MNHEY and CDR2 is SVGEGT in the germline V gene. The length of the CDR3 is 13 residues. The trim removed 1 base at V and 6 bases at J, leaving 2 bases unmatched. The CDR3 here is CASSYLTGNGYTF. Here the CDR3 DNA reads TGTGCCAGCAGTTACTTGACAGGGAATGGCTACACCTTC.